The clone carrying this T cell receptor (beta chain) came up many times. One entry per CDR3 protein, called by TCRdb with MiXCR from the 5' RACE reads. The sample contains 55,000 to 85,000 distinct CDR3 sequences, 3.2% of which appear only once. These data belong to a study of neurological immune-mediated disorders. Across the study: The disease course was relapsing-remitting in approximately 31 and secondary progressive in about 9% of the 34 multiple sclerosis patients.

Germline assignment: CDR1 DFQATT and CDR2 SNEGSKA (reference sequence). The length of the CDR3 is 14 residues. V lost 6 bases to trimming and J lost 0 bases, with 12 bases between them. A total of 2 million PBMCs stored at -80 degrees C provided the unsorted libraries. The sequenced material came from PBMCs. This chain joins TRBV20-1 and TRBJ2-1; D remains unclear. This sequence was found in a woman aged 45-65 years with multiple sclerosis. The CDR3 protein is CSAGRTSSYNEQFF. Here the CDR3 DNA reads TGCAGTGCAGGGCGAACCAGCTCCTACAATGAGCAGTTCTTC.